This T cell receptor beta chain was captured in a study of shared clonotypes between healthy human individuals. This clone was detected ten times or more. The data were produced by immunoSEQ multiplex PCR, yet TCRdb's version contains in-frame clones alone and is incomplete. The sample includes around 100,000 clones, roughly 66% of them seen just once. V was pared by 3 bases and J by 0 bases, with 16 bases of the junction left unmatched. Germline values: CDR1 SNHLY, CDR2 FYNNEI. This CDR3 spans 19 amino acids. The chain couples TRBV2 to TRBJ1-2; 7 bases map to TRBD1. The clonotype comes from a woman in her twenties or thirties in good health. The material sequenced was memory CD8+ T cells sorted from blood. Described subset: CD45RO+ cells pooled with CCR7-negative TemRA cells. CDR3 DNA: TGTGCCAGCAGTGAGATGTATGGACAGGCTAACCCAACTAACTATGGCTACACCTTC. Residues: CASSEMYGQANPTNYGYTF.